This record covers a single T cell receptor beta chain. The antigen is undetermined. One end of the junction does not line up with germline, which may come from a read error. The germline V gene has CDR1 SQVTM and CDR2 ANQGSEA. This CDR3 contains 14 residues. This sample stems from a study of cytomegalovirus exposure and HLA in healthy donors. Whole-study context: There were some 120 million unique TCR beta sequences, drawn from 180 million or so T cells, in an earlier analysis. A preliminary data release comprised tens of millions of unique TCRs obtained from HLA-typed donors.

60 Vbeta and 13 Jbeta primers were used in PCR. Measured with immunoSEQ multiplex PCR; TCRdb has only the in-frame clones, and not every one. Altogether roughly 130,000 clones are present, about three quarters being singletons, with the ten largest covering roughly 2.7%. Study-level points and caveats: Reportedly, cytomegalovirus status was diagnosed with high sensitivity and specificity.

Sequencing was done on a sample of PBMCs. The genes are TRBV29-1 and TRBJ1-1, with TRBD1 as a possible D gene (5 bases). This TCR was recovered from a human donor in good health. The CDR3 sequence: CSVAAGRTNTEAFF. The CDR3 DNA reads as TGCAGCGTTGCGGCAGGGCGTACGAACACTGAAGCTTTTTTT.